This T cell receptor beta chain is drawn from a study of blood T cell repertoires in COVID-19. In the study overall: T cells, B-cell-depleted T cells, or PBMCs supplied cDNA or gDNA.

Seattle participants joined during active infection and were tracked over time. Original methodology: Cell counts per sample came from amplifying reference gene primers. Profiled with immunoSEQ multiplex PCR; TCRdb holds only in-frame clones, not every one. From that table come the V and J calls and clone size; the DNA was used to work out D and trimming. The sample includes 150,000 to 200,000 clones, around 82% seen only once; the top ten take 6.9%. Germline trimming cut 4 bases from V and 2 bases from J; bases unmatched to any gene: 8. Germline CDR1 and CDR2: MNHEY and SVGAGI. CDR3 length: 15 amino acids.

Sample: peripheral blood. This clonotype was obtained from a man at least 80 years old with COVID-19, enrolled during active disease. The chain joins TRBV6-5 to TRBJ2-7, with 7 positions matching TRBD1. For the CDR3, the DNA is TGTGCCAGCAGTTTTTCCGGGACAGCTACCTACGAGCAGTACTTC. It specifies CASSFSGTATYEQYF.